Listed below are T cell receptor beta chains from one sample, sequenced in a study of shared clonotypes between healthy human individuals. Generated by immunoSEQ multiplex PCR, the TCRdb table keeps only in-frame clones and is missing some. Altogether about 490,000 clones are present, 79% being singletons, with the ten largest covering more than 10%. Sequenced input: PBMCs. All receptors derive from a woman in her forties in good health. Some clones in this sample may be carry-over from other donors' samples. CDR3s include the opening cysteine and the closing phenylalanine or tryptophan. Fields, in order: V gene, clone size, D gene, J gene, CDR3 DNA, CDR3 protein. The D gene is left open where the match is weak. The size of a clone is reported for some rows only, either as once, few or many, or as a class for expanded clones.

TRBV10-3	-	TRBD1	TRBJ1-3	TGTGCCATCAGCTCGGGACAGGGAGACACCATATATTTT	CAISSGQGDTIYF
TRBV27	-	TRBD1	TRBJ2-7	TGTGCCAGCAGTTCGGACAGGGGTAACGAGCAGTACTTC	CASSSDRGNEQYF
TRBV19	-	-	TRBJ2-2	TGTGCCAGTAGTATCCACGGGGACGGGGCGGGGGAGCTGTTTTTT	CASSIHGDGAGELFF
TRBV19	-	-	TRBJ1-5	TGTGCCAGTAGACAACGCGCAGGGGATAGCAATCAGCCCCAGCATTTT	CASRQRAGDSNQPQHF
TRBV5-1	-	-	TRBJ2-7	TGCGCCAGCAGCTTGGCCGGGACAAACTACGAGCAGTACTTC	CASSLAGTNYEQYF
TRBV4-2	many	TRBD1	TRBJ1-1	TGTGCCAGCAGCTTGGGGACAGGGGTTGAGGACACTGAAGCTTTCTTT	CASSLGTGVEDTEAFF
TRBV2	-	-	TRBJ1-2	TGTGCCAGCAGCGCGGGCCTCCCCGACTCGGGCTATGGCTACACCTTC	CASSAGLPDSGYGYTF
TRBV2	-	TRBD1	TRBJ2-1	TGTGCCAGCAGACAGGGGGGTGGGAATGAGCAGTTCTTC	CASRQGGGNEQFF
TRBV5-6	-	-	TRBJ1-1	TGTGCCAGCAGCTTGTGGTCCGGGAGCACTGAAGCTTTCTTT	CASSLWSGSTEAFF
TRBV7-9	-	-	TRBJ1-2	TGTGCCAGCAGCTTAGAGGCTCGGGGCTACACCTTC	CASSLEARGYTF
TRBV29-1	-	TRBD2	TRBJ2-1	TGCAGCGTTGAAGAGTTCGGACTAGCGGGAAGGGATGAGCAGTTCTTC	CSVEEFGLAGRDEQFF
TRBV9	-	-	TRBJ1-3	TGTGCCAGCAGCGTCGAGGACCTAGGAAACACCATATATTTT	CASSVEDLGNTIYF
TRBV7-2	-	-	TRBJ1-2	TGCGCCAGCAGCCAAGGGCCGCTCCGAGGCTACACCTTC	CASSQGPLRGYTF
TRBV5-1	-	-	TRBJ2-3	TGCGCCAGCAGCTTGGCCGAGGGACACCGTCTGGATACGCAGTATTTT	CASSLAEGHRLDTQYF
TRBV7-8	-	TRBD2	TRBJ2-7	TGTGCCAGCAGCTTAAGGGCAGCCACTAGCGGAGAGGATGAGCAGTACTTC	CASSLRAATSGEDEQYF
TRBV28	-	TRBD1	TRBJ2-3	TGTGCCAGCAGGCGACAGGGGGCCCTGGGGTTTCAGTATTTT	CASRRQGALGFQYF
TRBV28	-	-	TRBJ2-1	TGTGCCAGCAGGCCATACAGGAGCTCCTACAATGAGCAGTTCTTC	CASRPYRSSYNEQFF
TRBV4-3	once	-	TRBJ2-3	TGCGCCAGCAGCCATCGGCCCACAGATACGCAGTATTTT	CASSHRPTDTQYF
TRBV28	-	-	TRBJ1-5	TGTGCCAGCAGTCTTCTCATATTAGCGGGGAAACGTAGCAATCAGCCCCAGCATTTT	CASSLLILAGKRSNQPQHF
TRBV28	-	TRBD1	TRBJ1-5	TGTGCCAGCAGTTTAACAGGGGAAGATCAGCCCCAGCATTTT	CASSLTGEDQPQHF
TRBV7-2	-	TRBD2	TRBJ2-5	TGTGCCAGCAGCTTAAGAAGCCGGGAGGCGGTCCAGTACTTC	CASSLRSREAVQYF
TRBV28	-	TRBD2	TRBJ2-1	TGTGCCAGCAGTGAAACCGGGACTAGGTTTACGGATGAGCAGTTCTTC	CASSETGTRFTDEQFF
TRBV6-1	-	-	TRBJ2-6	TGTGCCAGCAGTGACAGAGCCTCTGGGGCCAACGTCCTGACTTTC	CASSDRASGANVLTF
TRBV19	-	TRBD2	TRBJ2-2	TGTGCCAGTAGCGGGACTAGCGGGAGGATCACCGGGGAGCTGTTTTTT	CASSGTSGRITGELFF
TRBV5-4	-	TRBD2	TRBJ2-7	TGTGCCAGCAGCCGGAGCGGGAGGGCCTACGAGCAGTACTTC	CASSRSGRAYEQYF
TRBV7-9	-	TRBD1	TRBJ1-2	TGTGCCAGCAGCCCAAGGACAGGGGGCGGTTGGTATGGCTACACCTTC	CASSPRTGGGWYGYTF
TRBV2	-	-	TRBJ2-1	TGTGCCAGCAGTGAGGCCGGGGCCATCTACAATGAGCAGTTCTTC	CASSEAGAIYNEQFF
TRBV4-1	-	-	TRBJ2-7	TGCGCCAGCAGCCCTCTCCCGGGAGCAGGGATCGACGGCGAGCAGTACTTC	CASSPLPGAGIDGEQYF
TRBV15	-	-	TRBJ2-3	TGTGCCACCAGCGGAAGGGGGAGCACAGATACGCAGTATTTT	CATSGRGSTDTQYF
TRBV19	-	TRBD2	TRBJ2-1	TGTGCCAGTAGCAGGACTAGCGGAGCATACAATGAGCAGTTCTTC	CASSRTSGAYNEQFF
TRBV4-3	-	-	TRBJ2-6	TGCGCCAGCAGCCAAGTAGGGACCGAATCTGGGGCCAACGTCCTGACTTTC	CASSQVGTESGANVLTF
TRBV10-1	-	-	TRBJ2-1	TGCGCCACCGCGTCCGGCCACAATGAGCAGTTCTTC	CATASGHNEQFF
TRBV7-6	-	-	TRBJ2-3	TGTGCCAGCAGTCTGACAGATACGCAGTATTTT	CASSLTDTQYF
TRBV7-2	-	-	TRBJ2-2	TGTGCCAGCAGCTTAGAGGTGACCCGCCAACAGCGGGAGCTGTTTTTT	CASSLEVTRQQRELFF
TRBV6-4	-	-	TRBJ2-1	TGTGCCAGCAGTGACTCCGTAGGAACCTACAATGAGCAGTTCTTC	CASSDSVGTYNEQFF
TRBV15	-	TRBD1	TRBJ1-1	TGTGCCACCAGCAGGGGCGTCACAGGGGGCTTACAAGCTTTCTTT	CATSRGVTGGLQAFF
TRBV11-2	-	-	TRBJ2-2	TGTGCCAGCAGGTCTGGAAAAGCGGTGAACACCGGGGAGCTGTTTTTT	CASRSGKAVNTGELFF
TRBV9	few	-	TRBJ1-4	TGTGCCAGCGGAGTCCCAACTAATGAAAAACTGTTTTTT	CASGVPTNEKLFF
TRBV5-6	-	-	TRBJ2-5	TGTGCCAGCAGCCTGGGAGTTGCGGCACAAGAGACCCAGTACTTC	CASSLGVAAQETQYF
TRBV7-9	-	TRBD2	TRBJ2-1	TGTGCCAGCAGCTCCTATACTAGCGCAACCTACAATGAGCAGTTCTTC	CASSSYTSATYNEQFF
TRBV7-2	-	TRBD2	TRBJ2-1	TGTGCCAGCGGAGCGGGAGGTCGGGCTGAGCAGTTCTTC	CASGAGGRAEQFF
TRBV7-9	many	TRBD1	TRBJ1-4	TGTGCCAGCAGCTCCACAGGGGGCGGTGAAAAACTGTTTTTT	CASSSTGGGEKLFF
TRBV9	-	TRBD2	TRBJ2-2	TGTGCCAGCAGCGTAGCTAGCGGGTCGGTCGGGGAGCTGTTTTTT	CASSVASGSVGELFF
TRBV9	-	TRBD2	TRBJ2-1	TGTGCCAGCAGCGTAGGCCCCCGGGGCGGGAGTTATAATGAGCAGTTCTTC	CASSVGPRGGSYNEQFF
TRBV7-9	once	TRBD2	TRBJ2-5	TGTGCCAGCAGCTTAAGAGGGAGGGCTGAGGCAGAGACCCAGTACTTC	CASSLRGRAEAETQYF
TRBV28	-	-	TRBJ2-7	TGTGCCAGCCGAACCACCGACCATTACGAGCAGTACTTC	CASRTTDHYEQYF
TRBV5-1	-	TRBD1	TRBJ1-5	TGCGCCAGCAGCTTGGAGGGGGCTCGTGGTCAGCCTCGGCATTTT	CASSLEGARGQPRHF
TRBV19	-	-	TRBJ2-3	TGTGCCAGTAGTACACGGACTAGCACAGATACGCAGTATTTT	CASSTRTSTDTQYF